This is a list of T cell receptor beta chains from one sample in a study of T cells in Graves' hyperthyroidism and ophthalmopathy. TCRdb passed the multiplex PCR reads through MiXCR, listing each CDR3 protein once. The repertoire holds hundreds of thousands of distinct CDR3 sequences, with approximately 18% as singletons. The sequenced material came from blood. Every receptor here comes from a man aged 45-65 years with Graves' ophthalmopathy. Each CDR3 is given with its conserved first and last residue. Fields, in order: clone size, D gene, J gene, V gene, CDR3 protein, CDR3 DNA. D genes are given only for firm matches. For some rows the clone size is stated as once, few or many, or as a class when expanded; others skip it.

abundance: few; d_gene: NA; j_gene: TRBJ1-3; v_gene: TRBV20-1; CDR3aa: CSATSGDSGNTIYF; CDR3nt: TGCAGTGCTACCTCAGGGGACTCTGGAAACACCATATATTTT
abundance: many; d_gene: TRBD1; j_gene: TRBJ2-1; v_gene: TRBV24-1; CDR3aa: CATSVGQGSYNEQFF; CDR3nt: TGTGCCACCAGTGTCGGACAGGGGTCCTACAATGAGCAGTTCTTC
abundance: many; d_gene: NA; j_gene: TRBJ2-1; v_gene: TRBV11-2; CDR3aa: CASSLNGYNEQFF; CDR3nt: TGTGCCAGCAGCTTAAATGGGTACAATGAGCAGTTCTTC
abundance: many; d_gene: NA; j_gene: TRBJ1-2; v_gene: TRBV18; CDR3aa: CASSLLRDGGYTF; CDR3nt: TGTGCCAGCTCACTACTCAGGGATGGTGGCTACACCTTC
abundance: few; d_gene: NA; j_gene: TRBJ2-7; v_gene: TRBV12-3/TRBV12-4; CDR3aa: CASQRAGYEQYF; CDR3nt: TGTGCCAGTCAAAGAGCCGGCTACGAGCAGTACTTC
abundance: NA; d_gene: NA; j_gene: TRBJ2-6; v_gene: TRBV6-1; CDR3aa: CASSFVMSSGANVLTF; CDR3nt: TGTGCCAGCAGCTTCGTTATGAGCTCTGGGGCCAACGTCCTGACTTTC
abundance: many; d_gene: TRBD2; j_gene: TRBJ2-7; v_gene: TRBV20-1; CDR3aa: CSAVPLADSYEQYF; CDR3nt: TGCAGTGCTGTCCCCCTAGCGGACTCCTACGAGCAGTACTTC
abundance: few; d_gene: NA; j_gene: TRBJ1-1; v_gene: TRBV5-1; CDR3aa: CASSLGGGGPTEAFF; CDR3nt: TGCGCCAGCAGCTTGGGAGGTGGTGGCCCCACTGAAGCTTTCTTT
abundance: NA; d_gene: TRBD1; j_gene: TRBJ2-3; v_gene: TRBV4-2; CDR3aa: CASSQGTGASTDTQYF; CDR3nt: TGTGCCAGCAGCCAAGGAACAGGGGCTAGCACAGATACGCAGTATTTT
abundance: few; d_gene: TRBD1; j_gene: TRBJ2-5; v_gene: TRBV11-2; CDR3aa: CASSSTGFQETQYF; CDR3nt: TGTGCCAGCAGCTCGACAGGGTTCCAAGAGACCCAGTACTTC
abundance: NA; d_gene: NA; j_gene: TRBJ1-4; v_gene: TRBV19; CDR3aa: CASTSSGGTNEKLFF; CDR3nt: TGTGCCAGTACGAGTTCCGGTGGAACTAATGAAAAACTGTTTTTT
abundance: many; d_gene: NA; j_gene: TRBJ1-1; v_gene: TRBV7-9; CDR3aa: CASRQNTAHHEAFF; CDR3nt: TGTGCCAGCAGACAAAACACGGCCCATCATGAAGCTTTCTTT